This T cell receptor (beta chain) emerged from a study of early T cells in non-severe SARS-CoV-2 infection. Study as a whole: Investigators sequenced bulk RNA drawn from unsorted whole blood, and chains remained unpaired.

Per the germline V gene, CDR1 is SGHTA and CDR2 is FQGNSA. CDR3 size: 15 residues. V lost 6 bases and J 5 bases, leaving 19 bases between the germline ends. This clonotype was detected only a few times. TCRdb used MiXCR to reprocess the 5' RACE reads, holding one entry per CDR3 protein. Of fewer than 100,000 distinct CDR3 sequences detected, 9% to 10% appear once; the ten largest clones hold approximately 4.9%. This sequence joins TRBV7-2 and TRBJ1-1; no clear D. The sequenced material came from whole blood. This sequence was found in an adult who was a healthcare worker with PCR-confirmed SARS-CoV-2 infection or an uninfected control (not recorded which). CDR3 region: CASSKVRAMGTEAFF. The CDR3 region has the DNA TGTGCCAGCAGTAAGGTTCGGGCAATGGGAACTGAAGCTTTCTTT.